This TCR beta chain was retrieved from a study of neurological immune-mediated disorders. General observations from the study: Private repertoires in all groups were suggested, as expanded clones shared no CDR3 amino acid sequences across subjects.

Per the germline V gene, CDR1 is DFQATT and CDR2 is SNEGSKA (reference sequence). V lost 5 bases, J lost 6 bases, and 14 bases lay in between. The CDR3 extends over 13 amino acids. TCRdb analysed the 5' RACE reads with MiXCR anew, one entry per CDR3 protein. This sample has 35,000 to 50,000 distinct CDR3 sequences, with approximately 2.4% found just once. This clonotype was observed at least ten times. Its target is not known. Source material: PBMCs. The sequence was collected from a man aged 50-60 years with multiple sclerosis. The gene calls are TRBV20-1 and TRBJ2-4, with D possibly matching TRBD2 (7 bases). This CDR3 reads CSARGAVGNIQYF. The CDR3 coding sequence is TGCAGTGCTCGGGGGGCGGTAGGAAACATTCAGTACTTC.